The 30 T cell receptor beta chains in this list originate from one sample, sequenced in a study of T cell responses to AZD1222 COVID-19 vaccine. Some clones are missing from TCRdb's copy, which holds only in-frame ones; the method was immunoSEQ multiplex PCR. The sample has 90,000 to 150,000 clones; 70% to 90% are singletons. The sequences come from peripheral blood, collected on day 0 of AZD1222 vaccination. All receptors come from an adult in good health.

The chain joins TRBV4-1 to TRBJ1-4, with TRBD1 identical over 7 bases. This CDR3 is 19 amino acids long. With 0 bases clipped from V and 0 bases from J, the junction kept 10 bases outside the gene matches. Looked up from germline, CDR1 is MGHRA and CDR2 is YSYEKL. The CDR3 DNA follows: TGCGCCAGCAGCCAAGAGGCACAGGGGCTTGGTGCAACTAATGAAAAACTGTTTTTT. As protein: CASSQEAQGLGATNEKLFF.

The V gene is TRBV28, the J gene TRBJ2-1; weak D call: TRBD2 (5 bases). V lost 7 bases, J lost 6 bases, and 19 bases lay in between. Looked up from germline, CDR1 is MDHEN and CDR2 is SYDVKM. The CDR3 spans 15 residues. CDR3 coding DNA: TGTGCCAGCACCCTCCGAGTTGCGGGCCGCAATGAGCAGTTCTTC. Translation gives CASTLRVAGRNEQFF.

This rearrangement joins TRBV7-8 to TRBJ2-1, with TRBD1 identical over 9 bases. With 10 bases clipped from V and 16 bases from J, the junction kept 14 bases outside the gene matches. The CDR3 is made up of 12 amino acids. Germline CDR1 SGHVS, CDR2 FQNEAQ. CDR3: CATTSLTGGNFF. The CDR3 DNA sequence: TGTGCCACCACGTCGCTAACAGGGGGCAATTTCTTC.

V is TRBV15 and J is TRBJ2-5, with TRBD1 matching over 9 bases. The germline V gene has CDR1 LNHNV and CDR2 YYDKDF (reference sequence). J gave up 4 bases and V 6 bases, and 9 bases lay outside the gene matches. The CDR3 is 15 amino acids. CDR3 coding DNA: TGTGCCACCAGAAGACCCGGGACAGGGTTAGAGACCCAGTACTTC. Translation gives CATRRPGTGLETQYF.

The sample holds a few counts of this clone. The chain recombines TRBV29-1 with TRBJ2-7; D call uncertain. Trimming removed 4 bases from V and 3 bases from J, with 7 bases in between. Germline V lookup: CDR1 SQVTM, CDR2 ANQGSEA. The CDR3 length is 11 residues. The DNA for the CDR3 is TGCAGCGTTGTGCAGGTCTACGAGCAGTACTTC. Its protein is CSVVQVYEQYF.

The rearrangement joins TRBV18 to TRBJ2-1, with 9 bases fitting TRBD2. Germline V gives CDR1 KGHSH, CDR2 LQKENI. The CDR3 runs 14 residues. Losses at the gene ends were 3 bases for V and 9 bases for J; bases not matched to a gene: 6. The CDR3 region is CASSPVGLALEQFF. DNA for the CDR3: TGTGCCAGCTCACCCGTCGGACTAGCGCTTGAGCAGTTCTTC.

Written as DNA, the CDR3 is TGTGCCAGCAGCTCGACAGGGCCCGGAAACACCATATATTTT. The encoded protein is CASSSTGPGNTIYF. The V gene is TRBV11-2, the J gene TRBJ1-3; 7 bases are shared with TRBD1. Losses at the gene ends were 4 bases for V and 4 bases for J; bases not matched to a gene: 4. From germline, CDR1 is SGHAT and CDR2 FQNNGV. This CDR3 region has 14 residues.

The gene calls are TRBV28 and TRBJ2-3; 7 positions agree with TRBD2. With 3 bases clipped from V and 3 bases from J, the junction kept 6 bases outside the gene matches. Germline-derived CDR1 and CDR2 are MDHEN and SYDVKM. This CDR3 is 15 amino acids long. As DNA, the CDR3 is TGTGCCAGCAGTTTGGGACTACTCCCGACAGATACGCAGTATTTT. Residues: CASSLGLLPTDTQYF.

The chain combines TRBV7-3 with TRBJ2-1, with D unresolved. The CDR3 sequence is 16 residues long. The V end was cut by 0 bases, the J end by 0 bases, with 9 bases between. Germline V gene data show CDR1 as SGHTA and CDR2 as FQGTGA. This CDR3 is CASSLTFADSYNEQFF. CDR3 coding DNA: TGTGCCAGCAGCTTAACGTTTGCAGACTCCTACAATGAGCAGTTCTTC.

This chain joins TRBV15 and TRBJ1-1; possible D gene TRBD1, 6 bases. CDR3 length: 15 amino acids. Trimming took off 3 bases at V and 2 bases at J, with 13 bases between the two ends. Germline CDR1 and CDR2: LNHNV and YYDKDF (reference sequence). The CDR3 spells CATSREPGVNTEAFF. The CDR3 DNA follows: TGTGCCACCAGCAGGGAACCAGGGGTAAACACTGAAGCTTTCTTT.

The chain joins TRBV9 to TRBJ2-3; 12 nucleotides agree with TRBD2. The germline CDR1 and CDR2 sequences are SGDLS and YYNGEE. The CDR3 is 17 amino acids. The junction had 14 bases not matched to a gene; V was cut back by 6 bases and J by 6 bases. The CDR3 spells CASTANHRTSGIDTQYF. For the CDR3, the DNA is TGTGCCAGCACCGCTAACCACAGGACTAGCGGGATCGATACGCAGTATTTT.

The chain recombines TRBV3-1 (or the pseudogene TRBV3-2) with TRBJ1-2; maybe TRBD1 (5 bases). The germline gives CDR1 LGHDT, CDR2 YNNKEL (reference sequence). The CDR3 is 12 residues long. V gave up 1 base and J gave up 5 bases, with 5 bases separating them. The CDR3 bases are TGTGCCAGCAGCCAAGGGGGGTATGGCTACACCTTC. As protein: CASSQGGYGYTF.

The CDR3 coding sequence is TGTGCCAGCAGCTCTCGGACAGCTAATGGCTACACCTTC. This encodes CASSSRTANGYTF. The rearrangement uses TRBV7-9 and TRBJ1-2; maybe TRBD1 (6 bases). The germline CDR1 and CDR2 sequences are SEHNR and FQNEAQ (reference sequence). CDR3 size: 13 residues. Trimming pared 4 bases from V and 6 bases from J, leaving 12 bases between.

The chain is built from TRBV24-1 and TRBJ2-1, with 7 bases matching TRBD2. The CDR3 length is 17 residues. CDR1 and CDR2 (germline): KGHDR, SFDVKD. The V gene end was trimmed by 3 bases and the J gene end by 1 base; junction bases not matched to a gene: 8. The CDR3 coding sequence is TGTGCCACCAGTGATACGGGAGGTACCCTATCCTACAATGAGCAGTTCTTC. Translating it yields CATSDTGGTLSYNEQFF.

This clone showed up just a few times. This chain joins TRBV6-5 and TRBJ2-2; tentatively, D is TRBD2 (6 bases). Germline V lookup: CDR1 MNHEY, CDR2 SVGAGI. This CDR3 spans 16 amino acids. Trimming cost V 2 bases and J 0 bases, with 10 bases left between them. The CDR3 DNA reads as TGTGCCAGCAGTTACCTGGGGACTTCGAACACCGGGGAGCTGTTTTTT. This sequence encodes CASSYLGTSNTGELFF.

V gene TRBV28 combines with J gene TRBJ1-5, with a tentative D call TRBD1 (5 bases). In germline, CDR1 is MDHEN, CDR2 SYDVKM. The V and J ends lost 3 bases and 1 base respectively, with 10 bases between them. This CDR3 comprises 15 residues. CDR3 residues: CASSFGRASNQPQHF. The CDR3 nucleotides are TGTGCCAGCAGTTTTGGCAGGGCCAGCAATCAGCCCCAGCATTTT.

The chain combines TRBV4-2 with TRBJ1-2; possibly TRBD1 for D (6 bases). The CDR3 has 15 residues. CDR1 LGHNA and CDR2 YNFKEQ come from the germline V gene. The germline V and J ends were trimmed by 4 bases and 3 bases, with 15 bases remaining between them. The CDR3 region is CASSLEVGADYGYTF. The CDR3 bases are TGTGCCAGCAGCCTGGAAGTGGGGGCCGACTATGGCTACACCTTC.

The CDR3 DNA reads as TGTGCCAGCTCACCAGGGCAGGTTGGGAATGAGCAGTTCTTC. Protein product: CASSPGQVGNEQFF. The rearrangement links TRBV18 to TRBJ2-1; D unresolved. From germline, CDR1 is KGHSH and CDR2 LQKENI. The ends were cut back, 2 bases at V and 7 bases at J, with 12 bases in the middle. CDR3 length equals 14 residues.

The V gene is TRBV9, the J gene TRBJ1-2; D remains ambiguous. Germline V gene lookup returns CDR1 SGDLS and CDR2 YYNGEE. This CDR3 comprises 13 residues. V was shortened by 4 bases and J by 8 bases, with 15 bases between the two germline ends. CDR3 coding DNA: TGTGCCAGCAGCTCACCATTGGAGAGAGGCTACACCTTC. Its protein product is CASSSPLERGYTF.

CDR3 loop: CASSLGQTSNQPQHF. The CDR3 region has the DNA TGTGCCAGCAGCTTGGGACAGACTTCAAATCAGCCCCAGCATTTT. The rearrangement links TRBV7-9 to TRBJ1-5; TRBD1 matches 7 bases. Per germline, CDR1 SEHNR and CDR2 FQNEAQ (reference sequence). Trimming removed 3 bases from V and 4 bases from J; junction bases left unmatched: 6. This CDR3 comprises 15 residues.

The chain couples TRBV4-1 to TRBJ2-7; 12 bases map to TRBD2. Germline loops: CDR1 MGHRA, CDR2 YSYEKL. With 0 bases clipped from V and 5 bases from J, the junction kept 8 bases outside the gene matches. The CDR3 has 17 residues. In nucleotides, the CDR3 is TGCGCCAGCAGCCAAGATAAGGGGGGACTAGCGGGCCACGAGCAGTACTTC. Amino acids: CASSQDKGGLAGHEQYF.

This rearrangement joins TRBV18 to TRBJ2-7; TRBD2 matches 15 bases. V lost 6 bases and J lost 6; bases outside the gene matches: 9. Per the germline V gene, CDR1 is KGHSH and CDR2 is LQKENI. The CDR3 length is 16 residues. CDR3 nucleotide sequence: TGTGCCAGCTCTCTTTACCAGGGACTAGCGGGAGGCGAGCAGTACTTC. Its translation is CASSLYQGLAGGEQYF. The full variable domain, rest sourced from reference TRBV18 and TRBJ2-7, is NAGVMQNPRHLVRRRGQEARLRCSPMKGHSHVYWYRQLPEEGLKFMVYLQKENIIDESGMPKERFSAEFPKEGPSILRIQQVVRGDSAAYFCASSLYQGLAGGEQYFGPGTRLTVT.

This rearrangement joins TRBV5-1 to TRBJ2-5, with 9 bases fitting TRBD1. The germline gives CDR1 SGHRS, CDR2 YFSETQ. The CDR3 runs 15 residues. V dropped 0 bases and J dropped 2; count of bases not matched to a gene: 2. The CDR3 here is CASSLDGTGQETQYF. As DNA, the CDR3 is TGCGCCAGCAGCTTGGATGGGACAGGGCAAGAGACCCAGTACTTC. Full variable domain (outside the CDR3, taken from reference TRBV5-1 and TRBJ2-5): KAGVTQTPRYLIKTRGQQVTLSCSPISGHRSVSWYQQTPGQGLQFLFEYFSETQRNKGNFPGRFSGRQFSNSRSEMNVSTLELGDSALYLCASSLDGTGQETQYFGPGTRLLVL.

The J gene is TRBJ1-6, the V gene TRBV27; D is unresolved. Trimming stripped 6 bases from V and 0 bases from J, with 12 bases between. Per the germline V gene, CDR1 is MNHEY and CDR2 is SMNVEV (reference sequence). This CDR3 is 16 amino acids long. In DNA form, the CDR3 reads TGTGCCAGCAGGCTCGAGGGAGTCTCCTATAATTCACCCCTCCACTTT. Protein product: CASRLEGVSYNSPLHF.

V is TRBV21-1 and J is TRBJ1-4. TRBV21-1 is designated a pseudogene. CDR3 length: 9 amino acids. As DNA, the CDR3 is TGTGCCAGTGATGAAAAACTGTTTTTT. It encodes CASDEKLFF.

The J gene is TRBJ2-6, the V gene TRBV19; TRBD1 agrees at 8 bases. Germline assignment: CDR1 LNHDA and CDR2 SQIVND (reference sequence). The CDR3 sequence is 21 residues long. With V trimmed by 1 base and J by 0 bases, 14 bases remained unmatched. The CDR3 protein is CASSIGGPTGTGGSGANVLTF. The CDR3 nucleotides read TGTGCCAGTAGTATAGGAGGGCCGACCGGGACAGGCGGCTCTGGGGCCAACGTCCTGACTTTC.

This chain uses TRBV28 with TRBJ2-6, with D tentatively TRBD2 (6 bases). Trimming took 6 bases from V and 4 from J, leaving 10 bases between them. Germline V CDR1 and CDR2: MDHEN, SYDVKM. There are 14 residues in the CDR3. The CDR3 sequence is CASSYGLGANVLTF. As DNA, the CDR3 is TGTGCCAGCAGCTATGGACTAGGGGCCAACGTCCTGACTTTC.

The chain joins TRBV19 to TRBJ2-1; D might be TRBD2 (6 bases). This CDR3 is built from 14 residues. CDR1 and CDR2 from the germline V gene are LNHDA and SQIVND (reference sequence). Trimming cost V 8 bases and J 4 bases, with 15 bases left between them. The CDR3 spells CASGGWQVYNEQFF. The CDR3 nucleotides read TGTGCCAGTGGAGGGTGGCAGGTGTACAATGAGCAGTTCTTC. Drawing the rest from reference TRBV19 and TRBJ2-1, the complete variable domain is DGGITQSPKYLFRKEGQNVTLSCEQNLNHDAMYWYRQDPGQGLRLIYYSQIVNDFQKGDIAEGYSVSREKKESFPLTVTSAQKNPTAFYLCASGGWQVYNEQFFGPGTRLTVL.

This chain uses TRBV10-1 with TRBJ2-1; 9 bases map to TRBD1. Germline CDR1 WNHNN, CDR2 SYGVQD (reference sequence). V was pared by 8 bases and J by 8 bases, with 13 bases of the junction left unmatched. The CDR3 has 15 amino acids. CDR3 protein: CASGTGQGYTDEQFF. Written as DNA, the CDR3 is TGCGCCAGCGGGACAGGACAGGGGTATACAGATGAGCAGTTCTTC.

V usage is TRBV5-1 and J usage is TRBJ2-5; tentatively, D is TRBD1 (6 bases). The CDR3 loop spans 14 amino acids. Per the germline V gene, CDR1 is SGHRS and CDR2 is YFSETQ. The V end was cut by 4 bases, the J end by 4 bases, with 14 bases between. CDR3 amino acids: CASSITGRGETQYF. The CDR3 DNA follows: TGCGCCAGCAGCATAACAGGGCGCGGAGAGACCCAGTACTTC.